Listed here are 26 T cell receptor beta chains from one sample, sequenced in a study of cytomegalovirus exposure and HLA in healthy donors (dated by TCRdb to the late 2010s). Preparation of the library involved the immunoSEQ multiplex PCR assay. For the multiplex PCR, a mixture combining 60 forward primers for TCR Vbeta segments and 13 reverse primers for TCR Jbeta segments was used. TCRdb carries this immuneACCESS record with in-frame sequences only. Its versions omit some clonotypes, under half of them owing to an unresolved V gene in the studies checked, with the rest unexplained. The sample table records over 75,000 clones; about four fifths of these occur just once. The ten largest clones represent approximately 2.4% of the sample. Sequencing used PBMCs. Every receptor here comes from a woman aged 45 to 65 in good health and CMV-seronegative.

The chain employs TRBV15 and TRBJ2-2; weak D call: TRBD1 (6 bases). This CDR3 has 17 residues. Per germline, CDR1 LNHNV and CDR2 YYDKDF (reference sequence). Trimming removed 3 bases from V and 5 bases from J, with 19 bases in between. The CDR3: CATSSPSVGAVTGELFF. The CDR3 region has the DNA TGTGCCACCAGCAGTCCCTCCGTGGGGGCGGTTACCGGGGAGCTGTTTTTT.

The chain is built from TRBV6-5 and TRBJ1-1; tentative D call: TRBD1 (6 bases). CDR1 and CDR2 from the germline V gene are MNHEY and SVGAGI. This CDR3 region has 14 residues. V was trimmed by 4 bases and J by 4 bases, leaving 13 bases between them. The CDR3 DNA is TGTGCCAGCAGTTTCGGGGGGCGAGGCACTGAAGCTTTCTTT. It specifies CASSFGGRGTEAFF.

The chain combines TRBV5-4 with TRBJ2-5, with TRBD1 matching 7 bases. The J call is doubtful: the DNA matches TRBJ2-7 better. CDR3 size: 13 residues. CDR1 is SGHNT and CDR2 is YYREEE in the germline V gene (reference sequence). The CDR3 bases are TGTGCCAGCAGCCTTGACAGGGCCTACGAGCAGTACTTC. Translating gives CASSLDRAYEQYF.

This clone was seen only once. An end of the junction does not agree with germline; a read error may underlie this. The chain recombines TRBV7-7 with TRBJ2-1; 8 nucleotides match TRBD2. From germline, CDR1 is SSHAT and CDR2 FNYEAQ (reference sequence). The CDR3 contains 15 residues. CDR3 sequence (DNA): TGTGCTAGCAGCTTAGACGGGGGGGCGCGAAATGAGCAGTTCTTC. Residues: CASSLDGGARNEQFF.

In its sample, this clone was seen a few times. The rearrangement uses TRBV6-5 and TRBJ2-7; 9 positions agree with TRBD1. Germline CDR1 reads MNHEY; CDR2 reads SVGAGI. CDR3 length equals 15 residues. The V and J ends lost 6 bases and 4 bases, in that order; junction bases with no gene match: 10. DNA for the CDR3: TGTGCCAGCAGGCCGACCGGGACAGGGCGATACGAGCAGTACTTC. This sequence encodes CASRPTGTGRYEQYF.

The genes are TRBV28 and TRBJ1-2, with 10 bases fitting TRBD1. This CDR3 is 16 amino acids long. CDR1 is MDHEN, CDR2 SYDVKM, per germline. Trimming at V came to 7 bases and at J to 8 bases, leaving 16 bases not matched to a gene. The CDR3 DNA follows: TGTGCCAGCACCTTACAACTAGGACAGGGGGTAATAGGCTACACCTTC. This encodes CASTLQLGQGVIGYTF.

The chain combines TRBV9 with TRBJ1-2, with 8 bases that match TRBD1. With 2 bases clipped from V and 2 bases from J, the junction kept 2 bases outside the gene matches. This CDR3 contains 14 residues. In germline, CDR1 is SGDLS, CDR2 YYNGEE. The DNA of the CDR3 is TGTGCCAGCAGCGTCGGGGACAGGAACTATGGCTACACCTTC. This encodes CASSVGDRNYGYTF.

The CDR3 DNA is TGCGCCAGCAGCTTGGGGTTAGCGGGAGAGGGCGAGCAGTACTTC. Its translation is CASSLGLAGEGEQYF. The chain is built from TRBV5-1 and TRBJ2-7, with 9 bases fitting TRBD2. The ends lost 0 bases at V and 6 bases at J; junction bases unmatched: 7. The CDR3 is made up of 15 amino acids. Per the germline V gene, CDR1 is SGHRS and CDR2 is YFSETQ.

The chain recombines TRBV9 with TRBJ2-3; TRBD2 matches at 10 bases. With 4 bases clipped from V and 2 bases from J, the junction kept 7 bases outside the gene matches. The CDR3 is 16 residues long. Germline V gene data show CDR1 as SGDLS and CDR2 as YYNGEE. CDR3 nucleotides: TGTGCCAGCAGCACCTCCGGGACTAGCGCCACAGATACGCAGTATTTT. Encoded protein: CASSTSGTSATDTQYF. Using reference TRBV9 and TRBJ2-3 for the parts outside the CDR3, the full variable domain is DSGVTQTPKHLITATGQRVTLRCSPRSGDLSVYWYQQSLDQGLQFLIQYYNGEERAKGNILERFSAQQFPDLHSELNLSSLELGDSALYFCASSTSGTSATDTQYFGPGTRLTVL.

V gene TRBV19 combines with J gene TRBJ2-7; TRBD2 aligns across 11 bases. Germline CDR1 LNHDA, CDR2 SQIVND (reference sequence). V gave up 2 bases and J gave up 6 bases; unmatched junction bases: 0. This CDR3 contains 13 residues. This CDR3 reads CASSITSGSEQYF. Written as DNA, the CDR3 is TGTGCCAGTAGTATAACTAGCGGGAGCGAGCAGTACTTC.

The genes are TRBV5-1 and TRBJ1-1; D is unclear. The CDR3 extends over 13 amino acids. V gave up 6 bases and J gave up 1 base, with 10 bases separating them. The germline V gene has CDR1 SGHRS and CDR2 YFSETQ. CDR3: CASTWAGNTEAFF. CDR3 nucleotide sequence: TGCGCCAGCACATGGGCAGGGAACACTGAAGCTTTCTTT. Drawing the rest from reference TRBV5-1 and TRBJ1-1, the complete variable domain is KAGVTQTPRYLIKTRGQQVTLSCSPISGHRSVSWYQQTPGQGLQFLFEYFSETQRNKGNFPGRFSGRQFSNSRSEMNVSTLELGDSALYLCASTWAGNTEAFFGQGTRLTVV.

The chain couples TRBV6-1 to TRBJ1-1; 9 bases are shared with TRBD1. The CDR3 loop spans 13 amino acids. Germline V gene sequence: CDR1 MNHNS, CDR2 SASEGT. The V gene end was trimmed by 6 bases and the J gene end by 1 base; junction bases not matched to a gene: 0. The CDR3 here is CASRDRGNTEAFF. CDR3 bases: TGTGCCAGCAGGGACAGGGGGAACACTGAAGCTTTCTTT.

The chain couples TRBV27 to TRBJ2-1; the match to TRBD1 covers 8 bases. Germline V gene lookup returns CDR1 MNHEY and CDR2 SMNVEV (reference sequence). V lost 3 bases and J lost 10; bases outside the gene matches: 14. There are 16 residues in the CDR3. Here the CDR3 DNA reads TGTGCCAGCAGTTTGAGGACAGGGTTCACCTCGGGGGAGCAGTTCTTC. Translation: CASSLRTGFTSGEQFF.

The chain is built from TRBV28 and TRBJ2-3; a possible D gene is TRBD1 (6 bases). The V gene lost 4 bases and the J gene lost 4 bases, with 18 bases spanning the gap. Germline V gene sequence: CDR1 MDHEN, CDR2 SYDVKM. The CDR3 is made up of 16 amino acids. CDR3 coding DNA: TGTGCCAGCAGTTCCTTCAGGGGCCCCCACCCAGATACGCAGTATTTT. Its translation: CASSSFRGPHPDTQYF.

The chain is built from TRBV27 and TRBJ2-2; no clear D. CDR1 is MNHEY, CDR2 SMNVEV, per germline (reference sequence). Trimming left V 7 bases short and J 7 bases short, with 10 bases between. CDR3 length: 12 residues. The DNA of the CDR3 is TGTGCCAGCAAATATACCGGCGGGGAGCTGTTTTTT. Protein product: CASKYTGGELFF.

This clone was seen a few times. The gene calls are TRBV4-3 and TRBJ1-1; D ambiguous. The CDR3 has 13 amino acids. CDR1 is LGHNA and CDR2 is YSLEER in the germline V gene. The germline V and J ends were trimmed by 0 bases and 4 bases, with 6 bases remaining between them. The CDR3 region is CASSQDSRTEAFF. For the CDR3, the DNA is TGCGCCAGCAGCCAAGATAGCCGCACTGAAGCTTTCTTT.

The chain is built from TRBV10-3 and TRBJ1-4; 9 bases map to TRBD1. The junction had 6 bases not matched to a gene; V was cut back by 6 bases and J by 7 bases. The CDR3 spans 14 residues. The germline CDR1 and CDR2 sequences are ENHRY and SYGVKD. Here the CDR3 DNA reads TGTGCCATCAGCGAACAGGGGGCGGGTGAAAAACTGTTTTTT. Translation: CAISEQGAGEKLFF.

V gene TRBV10-1 combines with J gene TRBJ2-5; 7 bases match TRBD1. The CDR3 contains 21 residues. V lost 9 bases, J lost 3 bases, and 31 bases stayed unmatched. Germline assignment: CDR1 WNHNN and CDR2 SYGVQD (reference sequence). Here the CDR3 reads CARRPRAPGQRDYWGKETQYF. CDR3 DNA: TGCGCCAGGAGACCAAGAGCTCCGGGACAGAGAGATTACTGGGGAAAAGAGACCCAGTACTTC.

The chain couples TRBV6-5 to TRBJ1-4; TRBD1 aligns across 12 bases. Germline values: CDR1 MNHEY, CDR2 SVGAGI. This CDR3 has 16 amino acids. J was trimmed by 10 bases and V by 0 bases; bases with no gene match: 6. In nucleotides, the CDR3 is TGTGCCAGCAGTTACTCCGTCCCGGGACAGGGGGCAAAACTGTTTTTT. This translates into CASSYSVPGQGAKLFF.

The chain links TRBV15 to TRBJ1-4; the match to TRBD1 covers 10 bases. J lost 8 bases, V lost 2 bases, and 5 bases had no gene match. The V gene's germline CDR1 is LNHNV and CDR2 YYDKDF (reference sequence). This CDR3 spans 15 amino acids. The CDR3 sequence is CATSRQTGGGEKLFF. CDR3 DNA sequence: TGTGCCACCAGCAGACAGACAGGGGGCGGCGAAAAACTGTTTTTT. Variable domain in full (rest from reference TRBV15 and TRBJ1-4): DAMVIQNPRYQVTQFGKPVTLSCSQTLNHNVMYWYQQKSSQAPKLLFHYYDKDFNNEADTPDNFQSRRPNTSFCFLDIRSPGLGDTAMYLCATSRQTGGGEKLFFGSGTQLSVL.

V and J are TRBV30 and TRBJ1-1; D gene uncertain. Trimming stripped 1 base from V and 1 base from J, with 4 bases between. The germline gives CDR1 GTSNPN, CDR2 SVGIG (reference sequence). CDR3 length equals 12 residues. CDR3 bases: TGTGCCTGGAGTGCAGGGAACACTGAAGCTTTCTTT. Its protein is CAWSAGNTEAFF. Together with reference TRBV30 and TRBJ1-1, the CDR3 gives the full variable domain: SQTIHQWPATLVQPVGSPLSLECTVEGTSNPNLYWYRQAAGRGLQLLFYSVGIGQISSEVPQNLSASRPQDRQFILSSKKLLLSDSGFYLCAWSAGNTEAFFGQGTRLTVV.

The J gene is TRBJ2-5, the V gene TRBV4-1; D is possibly TRBD1 (6 bases). CDR1 and CDR2 (germline): MGHRA, YSYEKL. Trimming took 3 bases from V and 0 from J, leaving 8 bases between them. The CDR3 runs 14 residues. The CDR3 sequence is CASSQRDNQETQYF. In DNA, the CDR3 is TGCGCCAGCAGCCAGAGGGACAACCAAGAGACCCAGTACTTC.

The chain couples TRBV6-1 to TRBJ1-1, with D unclear. Looked up from germline, CDR1 is MNHNS and CDR2 is SASEGT. Trimming shortened V by 5 bases and J by 0 bases, and 13 bases separated the two germline ends. The CDR3 is 15 residues long. For the CDR3, the DNA is TGTGCCAGCAGTCCCCGAAATGACTTGAACACTGAAGCTTTCTTT. This encodes CASSPRNDLNTEAFF.

The rearrangement links TRBV27 to TRBJ2-7, with 7 bases aligning to TRBD1. The trim removed 8 bases at V and 5 bases at J, leaving 9 bases unmatched. Germline V gene sequence: CDR1 MNHEY, CDR2 SMNVEV (reference sequence). This CDR3 is 13 amino acids long. The CDR3 sequence is CASGRGGINEQYV. The CDR3 DNA reads TGTGCCAGCGGTCGAGGGGGCATAAACGAGCAGTACGTC.

This clone was seen a single time. The chain is built from TRBV4-2 and TRBJ1-2; maybe TRBD1 (6 bases). Germline assignment: CDR1 LGHNA and CDR2 YNFKEQ. This CDR3 is built from 16 residues. Trimming removed 0 bases at V and 0 bases at J, with 11 bases between. CDR3 amino acids: CASSQDLTGANYGYTF. CDR3 DNA sequence: TGTGCCAGCAGCCAAGATTTGACAGGAGCTAACTATGGCTACACCTTC.

The chain is built from TRBV6-4 and TRBJ1-1, with 7 nucleotides matching TRBD1. The V and J ends lost 0 bases and 2 bases, in that order; junction bases with no gene match: 12. This CDR3 has 18 residues. In germline, CDR1 is MRHNA, CDR2 SNTAGT. For the CDR3, the DNA is TGTGCCAGCAGTGACTCGGTTGAGGGGGCGGTGGAAAACACTGAAGCTTTCTTT. The encoded protein is CASSDSVEGAVENTEAFF.